This T cell receptor (beta chain) was captured in a study of CD8+ T cells in alopecia areata listed by TCRdb under 2018. Study-wide context: The treated patients, all with moderate-to-severe alopecia areata, were enrolled in an open-label pilot trial of oral tofacitinib given at 5 to 10 mg twice daily. Patients stayed on tofacitinib for 6 to 18 months and then had 6 months of follow-up off drug so that delayed response and recurrence could be assessed. High-throughput TCRbeta sequencing was used to examine T cell clonal expansion in alopecia areata in both the C3H/HeJ mouse model and human patients. Human TCRbeta sequencing covered scalp tissue and sorted CD4+ and CD8+ peripheral blood T cells from patchy and totalis/universalis alopecia areata patients and healthy controls. Patients on tofacitinib were biopsied at baseline and after 4 and 24 weeks of treatment, and several of the patients also had a later scalp biopsy. Clonality in the scalp was compared among normal scalp (n=4), patchy alopecia areata scalp (n=8), and alopecia totalis/universalis scalp (n=8). RNA came from the PAXgene miRNA kit for fixed scalp, the miRNeasy kit for PBMCs, and the RNeasy kit for mouse skin. Amplification of TCRbeta CDR3 regions was done by immunoSEQ multiplex PCR using 35 Vbeta forward primers and 13 Jbeta reverse primers.

Peripheral blood and lesional scalp punch biopsies were obtained from patients with alopecia areata. PBMCs were isolated by density centrifugation and stained for CD3, CD4 and CD8, and CD4+ and CD8+ T cells were sorted on a FACSAria. Beyond this particular receptor, the publication reports: Lesional scalp, especially in alopecia totalis/universalis, showed higher clonality and more expanded CD8+ clones than normal scalp, suggesting antigenic drive. Resident alphabeta T cells in normal human skin are also sequenced, complicating scalp TCR repertoire analysis, unlike mouse skin dominated by gammadelta T cells. TCR sequences shared between patients were less clear than in mice, possibly partly because of HLA diversity in the patient population.

The library was made by the immunoSEQ multiplex PCR assay. For TCR sequencing, RNA was extracted from every sample and reverse transcribed into cDNA to serve as template. First-strand cDNA was synthesized with SuperScript III using a 2:1 mix of oligo-dT and random hexamers. A synthetic immune receptor repertoire was used to gauge amplification bias, and whatever bias remained was removed computationally. For the original study's pipeline: After raw reads were preprocessed to remove errors, the CDR3 was defined following IMGT conventions as running from the conserved cysteine to phenylalanine. Clonality was computed as 1 minus the Shannon entropy, with the entropy normalized by log2 of the number of productive unique TCRs. Whether scalp clones were CD4 or CD8 was inferred by matching scalp TCRbeta sequences against CD4 and CD8 repertoires sorted from blood. In its TCRdb copy, this immuneACCESS table keeps in-frame sequences only and misses some clones. Where compared with another copy, unresolved V genes explain less than half of these, and the others have no known cause. The V and J calls and clone size come from that table; D and trimming were worked out from the DNA. Here the sample has 75,000 to 100,000 clones; less than 50% occur a single time. Around 1.4% of the sample is held by the ten biggest clonotypes.

The germline V gene encodes CDR1 SGHNT and CDR2 YYREEE (reference sequence). The CDR3 has 12 amino acids, counting the end cysteine and phenylalanine. CDR3 DNA is the only sequence kept; it has 36 bases, read in frame from the first base. The V and J ends are trimmed by 10 bases and 0 bases, leaving 10 bases between them. The table lists this clone with a few counts. Its antigen is unknown. The sample holds no much larger clone one base away, and base qualities are not on file. The sequence is built from TRBV5-4 and TRBJ2-5; perhaps TRBD2 is the D gene, with 6 bases matching. The specimen was CD4+ T cells sorted from blood. This receptor was identified in a human donor with alopecia areata. DNA sequence: TGTGCCGGCGGGACCAACCAAGAGACCCAGTACTTC. This codes for CAGGTNQETQYF.